What follows describes a single T cell receptor beta chain. These data come from a study of blood T cell repertoires in COVID-19. The assay was immunoSEQ multiplex PCR, and TCRdb's table has in-frame clones only and misses some. This table holds roughly 150,000 clones, 75% to 85% found once. V was cut by 6 bases and J by 5 bases, with 13 bases left in between. Germline V gene data show CDR1 as MNHEY and CDR2 as SVGAGI. The CDR3 totals 13 residues. The chain is built from TRBV6-5 and TRBJ1-1; tentatively, D is TRBD1 (6 bases). This sequence originates from a man aged 60-69 years with acute or convalescent COVID-19. Sample: peripheral blood. The CDR3: CASSTQGGTEAFF. For the CDR3, the DNA is TGTGCCAGCAGCACACAGGGTGGGACTGAAGCTTTCTTT.